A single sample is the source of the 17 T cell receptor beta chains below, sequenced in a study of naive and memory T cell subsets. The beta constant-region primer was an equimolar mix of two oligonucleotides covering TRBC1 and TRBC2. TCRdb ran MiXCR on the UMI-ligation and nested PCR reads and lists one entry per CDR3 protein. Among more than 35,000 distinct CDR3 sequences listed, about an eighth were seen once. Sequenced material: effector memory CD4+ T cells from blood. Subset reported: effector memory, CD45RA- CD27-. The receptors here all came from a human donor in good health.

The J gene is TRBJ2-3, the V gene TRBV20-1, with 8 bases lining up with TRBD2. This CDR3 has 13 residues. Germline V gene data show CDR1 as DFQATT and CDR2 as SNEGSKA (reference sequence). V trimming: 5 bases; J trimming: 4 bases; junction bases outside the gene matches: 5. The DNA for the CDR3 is TGCAGTGCTCACCGAGCGGGAGCAGATACGCAGTATTTT. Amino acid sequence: CSAHRAGADTQYF.

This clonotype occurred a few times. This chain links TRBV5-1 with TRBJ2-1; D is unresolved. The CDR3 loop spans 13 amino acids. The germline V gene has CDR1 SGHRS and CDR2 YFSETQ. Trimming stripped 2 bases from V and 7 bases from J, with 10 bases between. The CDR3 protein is CASSLGFRNEQFF. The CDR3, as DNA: TGCGCCAGCAGCTTAGGGTTTAGGAATGAGCAGTTCTTC.

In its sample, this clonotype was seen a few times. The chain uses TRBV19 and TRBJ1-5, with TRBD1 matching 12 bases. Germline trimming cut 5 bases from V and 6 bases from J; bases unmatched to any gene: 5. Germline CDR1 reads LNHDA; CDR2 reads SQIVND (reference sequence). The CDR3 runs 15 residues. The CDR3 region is CASSAGTGGTQPQHF. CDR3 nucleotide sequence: TGTGCCAGTAGTGCCGGGACAGGGGGCACTCAGCCCCAGCATTTT.

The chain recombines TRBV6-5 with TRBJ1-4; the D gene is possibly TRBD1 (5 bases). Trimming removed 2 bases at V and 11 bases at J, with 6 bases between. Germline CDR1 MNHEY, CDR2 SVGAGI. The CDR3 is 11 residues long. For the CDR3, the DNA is TGTGCCAGCAGTTACGGGGGGAAACTGTTTTTT. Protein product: CASSYGGKLFF.

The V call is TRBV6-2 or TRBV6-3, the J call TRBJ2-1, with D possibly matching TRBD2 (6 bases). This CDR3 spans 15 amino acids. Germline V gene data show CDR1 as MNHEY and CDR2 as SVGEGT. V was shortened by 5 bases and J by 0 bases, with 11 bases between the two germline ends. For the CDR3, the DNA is TGTGCCAGCAGTGGCCCCGGGAGCTCCTACAATGAGCAGTTCTTC. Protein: CASSGPGSSYNEQFF.

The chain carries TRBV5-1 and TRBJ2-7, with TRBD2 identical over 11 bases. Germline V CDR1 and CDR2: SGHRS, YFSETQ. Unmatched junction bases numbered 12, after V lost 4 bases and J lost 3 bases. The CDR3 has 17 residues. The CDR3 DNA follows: TGCGCCAGCAGCCTACTAATAGCGGGAGGGCCGGACTACGAGCAGTACTTC. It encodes CASSLLIAGGPDYEQYF.

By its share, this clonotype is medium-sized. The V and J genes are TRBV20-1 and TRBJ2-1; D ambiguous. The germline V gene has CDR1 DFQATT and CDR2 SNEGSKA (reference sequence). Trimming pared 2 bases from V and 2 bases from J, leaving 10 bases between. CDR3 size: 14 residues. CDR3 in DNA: TGCAGTGCTAGACAGCTTGGCCCCTACAATGAGCAGTTCTTC. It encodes CSARQLGPYNEQFF.

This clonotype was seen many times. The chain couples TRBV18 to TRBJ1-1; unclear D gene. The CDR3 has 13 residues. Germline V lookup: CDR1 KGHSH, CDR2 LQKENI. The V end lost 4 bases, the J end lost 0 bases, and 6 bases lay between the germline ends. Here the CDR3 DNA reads TGTGCCAGCTCACGTTCCCTGAACACTGAAGCTTTCTTT. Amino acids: CASSRSLNTEAFF.

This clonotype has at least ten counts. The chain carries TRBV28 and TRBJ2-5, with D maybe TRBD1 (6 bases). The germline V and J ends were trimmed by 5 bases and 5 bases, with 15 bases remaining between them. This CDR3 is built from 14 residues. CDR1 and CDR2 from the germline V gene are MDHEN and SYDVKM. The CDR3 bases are TGTGCCAGCAGTCCGTCACAGGGAAGGGAGACCCAGTACTTC. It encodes CASSPSQGRETQYF.

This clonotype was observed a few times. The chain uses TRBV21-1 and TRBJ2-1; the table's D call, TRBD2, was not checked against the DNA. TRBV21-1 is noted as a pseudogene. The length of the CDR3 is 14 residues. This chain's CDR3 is CASTQRIKREALHF. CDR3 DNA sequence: TGTGCCAGCACCCAGAGGATAAAGCGGGAGGCCCTCCACTTC.

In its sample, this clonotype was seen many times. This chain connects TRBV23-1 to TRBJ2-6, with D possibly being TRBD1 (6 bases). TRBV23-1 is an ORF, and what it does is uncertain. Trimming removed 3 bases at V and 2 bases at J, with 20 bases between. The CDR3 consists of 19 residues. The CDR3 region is CASSHSDLQGKTGANVLTF. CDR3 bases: TGCGCCAGCAGTCATTCTGACCTACAGGGAAAGACTGGGGCCAACGTCCTGACTTTC.

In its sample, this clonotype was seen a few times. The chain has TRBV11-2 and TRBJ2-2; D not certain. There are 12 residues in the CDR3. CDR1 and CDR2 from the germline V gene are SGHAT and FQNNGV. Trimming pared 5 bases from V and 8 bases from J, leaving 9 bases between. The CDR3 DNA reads TGTGCCAGCAGCCCCCCCGTGGGGGAGCTGTTTTTT. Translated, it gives CASSPPVGELFF.

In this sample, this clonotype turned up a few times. The CDR3 DNA follows: TGTGCCAGCAGCTTAGAAACCGTCGGGACAGGGGAAGATACGCAGTATTTT. Protein: CASSLETVGTGEDTQYF. The chain is built from TRBV7-8 and TRBJ2-3; TRBD1 agrees at 10 bases. Germline assignment: CDR1 SGHVS and CDR2 FQNEAQ. This CDR3 comprises 17 residues. The trim removed 1 base at V and 5 bases at J, leaving 9 bases unmatched.

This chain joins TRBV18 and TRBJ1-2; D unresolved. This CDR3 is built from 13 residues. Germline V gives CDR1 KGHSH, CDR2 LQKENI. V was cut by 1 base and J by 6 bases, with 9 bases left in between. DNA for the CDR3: TGTGCCAGCTCACCACAGGGAGACAATGGCTACACCTTC. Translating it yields CASSPQGDNGYTF. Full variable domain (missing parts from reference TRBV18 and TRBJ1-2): NAGVMQNPRHLVRRRGQEARLRCSPMKGHSHVYWYRQLPEEGLKFMVYLQKENIIDESGMPKERFSAEFPKEGPSILRIQQVVRGDSAAYFCASSPQGDNGYTFGSGTRLTVV.

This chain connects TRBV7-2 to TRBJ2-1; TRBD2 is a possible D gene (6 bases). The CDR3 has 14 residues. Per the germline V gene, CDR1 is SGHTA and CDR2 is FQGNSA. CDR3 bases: TGTGCAAGAAGGTCGGGAATAGAGGGAGGTGAGCAGTTCTTC. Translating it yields CARRSGIEGGEQFF.

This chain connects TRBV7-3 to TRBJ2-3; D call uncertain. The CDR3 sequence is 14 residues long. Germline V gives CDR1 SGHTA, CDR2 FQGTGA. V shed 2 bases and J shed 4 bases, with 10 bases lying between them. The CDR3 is CASSLGRVSDTQYF. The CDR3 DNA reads TGTGCCAGCAGCTTAGGACGGGTATCAGATACGCAGTATTTT. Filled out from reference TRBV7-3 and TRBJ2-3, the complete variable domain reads GAGVSQTPSNKVTEKGKYVELRCDPISGHTALYWYRQSLGQGPEFLIYFQGTGAADDSGLPNDRFFAVRPEGSVSTLKIQRTERGDSAVYLCASSLGRVSDTQYFGPGTRLTVL.

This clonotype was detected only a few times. CDR3 DNA: TGTGCCAGCAGCGTAGTGGCGGGGGGCGCGGCAGATACGCAGTATTTT. This encodes CASSVVAGGAADTQYF. The rearrangement uses TRBV9 and TRBJ2-3; TRBD2 agrees at 8 bases. The J segment lost 4 bases and the V segment lost 0 bases, leaving 7 bases of the junction unmatched. CDR1 and CDR2 (germline): SGDLS, YYNGEE. The CDR3 sequence is 16 residues long.